This TCR beta chain was retrieved from a study of early T cells in non-severe SARS-CoV-2 infection. Study-level information: Sequenced bulk RNA came from whole blood that was unsorted, and chains were unpaired.

In this sample, this clonotype turned up many times. Antigen unknown. The CDR3 runs to 15 residues. The ends lost 3 bases at V and 4 bases at J; junction bases unmatched: 4. Tagging with unique molecular identifiers was applied to individual cDNA molecules. From the 5' RACE reads, TCRdb called clonotypes with MiXCR, one entry per CDR3 protein. The sample lists tens of thousands of distinct CDR3 sequences, 15% seen once, with 5.5% to 7% in the top ten. Study results and caveats: Matches to VDJdb favored anti-spike CD8 responses and missed private and CD4 specificities.

This chain joins TRBV12-3 or TRBV12-4 and TRBJ2-2, with TRBD2 matching over 8 bases. Specimen: whole blood. This clonotype was sampled from an adult who was a healthcare worker with PCR-confirmed SARS-CoV-2 infection or an uninfected control (not recorded which). The CDR3 protein is CASSFGGAGTGELFF. CDR3 DNA: TGTGCCAGCAGTTTCGGGGGGGCTGGCACCGGGGAGCTGTTTTTT.